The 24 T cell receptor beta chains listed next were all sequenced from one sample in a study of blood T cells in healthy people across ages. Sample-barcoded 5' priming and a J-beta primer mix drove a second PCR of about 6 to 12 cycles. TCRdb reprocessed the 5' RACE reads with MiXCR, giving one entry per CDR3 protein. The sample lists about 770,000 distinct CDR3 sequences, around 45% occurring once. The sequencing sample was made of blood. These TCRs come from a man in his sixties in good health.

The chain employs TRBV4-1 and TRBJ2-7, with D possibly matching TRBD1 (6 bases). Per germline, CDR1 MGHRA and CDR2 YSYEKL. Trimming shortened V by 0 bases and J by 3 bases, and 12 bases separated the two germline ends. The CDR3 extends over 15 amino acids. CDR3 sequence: CASSQEYMDSYEQYF. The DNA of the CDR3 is TGCGCCAGCAGCCAAGAATATATGGACAGCTACGAGCAGTACTTC.

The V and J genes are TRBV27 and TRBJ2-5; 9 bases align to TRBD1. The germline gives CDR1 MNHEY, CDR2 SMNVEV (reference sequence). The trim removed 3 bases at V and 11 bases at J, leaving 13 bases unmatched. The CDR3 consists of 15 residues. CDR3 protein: CASSLVQGATNEQYF. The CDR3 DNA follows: TGTGCCAGCAGTTTGGTACAGGGGGCTACGAATGAGCAGTACTTC.

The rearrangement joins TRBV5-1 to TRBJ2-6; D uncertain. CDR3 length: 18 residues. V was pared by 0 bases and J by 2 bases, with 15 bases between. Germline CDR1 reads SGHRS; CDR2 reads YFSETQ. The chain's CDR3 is CASSLEAVQGTGANVLTF. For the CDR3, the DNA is TGCGCCAGCAGCTTGGAAGCAGTCCAAGGCACTGGGGCCAACGTCCTGACTTTC.

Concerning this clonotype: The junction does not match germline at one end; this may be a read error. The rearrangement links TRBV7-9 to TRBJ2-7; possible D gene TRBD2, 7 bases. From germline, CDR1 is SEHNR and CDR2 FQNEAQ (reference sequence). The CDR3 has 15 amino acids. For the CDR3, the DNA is TGTGCCAGCAGCATAGGGGGGGGCCAAACCTACGAGCGGTACTTC. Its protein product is CASSIGGGQTYERYF.

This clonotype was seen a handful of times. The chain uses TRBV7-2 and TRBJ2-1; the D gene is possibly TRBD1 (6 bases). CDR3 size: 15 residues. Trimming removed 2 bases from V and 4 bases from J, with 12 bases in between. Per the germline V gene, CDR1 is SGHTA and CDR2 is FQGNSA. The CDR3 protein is CASSLPGTRYNEQFF. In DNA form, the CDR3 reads TGTGCCAGCAGCTTACCCGGGACACGATACAATGAGCAGTTCTTC. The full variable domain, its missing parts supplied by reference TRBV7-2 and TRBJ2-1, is GAGVSQSPSNKVTEKGKDVELRCDPISGHTALYWYRQSLGQGLEFLIYFQGNSAPDKSGLPSDRFSAERTGGSVSTLTIQRTQQEDSAVYLCASSLPGTRYNEQFFGPGTRLTVL.

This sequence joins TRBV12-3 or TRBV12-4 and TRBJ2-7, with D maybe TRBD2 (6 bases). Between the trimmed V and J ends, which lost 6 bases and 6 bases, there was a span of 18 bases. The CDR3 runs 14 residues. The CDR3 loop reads CASRSGTLHGEQYF. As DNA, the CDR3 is TGTGCCAGCAGGTCCGGGACTTTACACGGCGAGCAGTACTTC.

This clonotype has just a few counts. CDR3 DNA: TGTGCCACCAGCAGAGATCGAGGCCGATCTGAAGCTTTCTTT. Protein sequence: CATSRDRGRSEAFF. The chain employs TRBV15 and TRBJ1-1; unclear D gene. The CDR3 covers 14 residues. Trimming stripped 0 bases from V and 6 bases from J, with 11 bases between. Germline-derived CDR1 and CDR2 are LNHNV and YYDKDF (reference sequence). The variable domain in full, completed from reference TRBV15 and TRBJ1-1, reads DAMVIQNPRYQVTQFGKPVTLSCSQTLNHNVMYWYQQKSSQAPKLLFHYYDKDFNNEADTPDNFQSRRPNTSFCFLDIRSPGLGDTAMYLCATSRDRGRSEAFFGQGTRLTVV.

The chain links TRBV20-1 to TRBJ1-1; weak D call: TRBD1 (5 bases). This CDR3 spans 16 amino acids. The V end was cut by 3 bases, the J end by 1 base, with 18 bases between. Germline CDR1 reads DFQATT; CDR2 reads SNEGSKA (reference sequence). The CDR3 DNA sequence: TGCAGTGCTAGGGGGGGAATGGGCTCAGAGAACACTGAAGCTTTCTTT. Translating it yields CSARGGMGSENTEAFF.

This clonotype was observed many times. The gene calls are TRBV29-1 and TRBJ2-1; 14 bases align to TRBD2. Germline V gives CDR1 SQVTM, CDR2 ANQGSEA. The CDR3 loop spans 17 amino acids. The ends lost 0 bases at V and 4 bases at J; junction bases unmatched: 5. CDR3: CSVEDLGLAGDYNEQFF. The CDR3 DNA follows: TGCAGCGTTGAAGACCTGGGACTAGCGGGGGATTACAATGAGCAGTTCTTC.

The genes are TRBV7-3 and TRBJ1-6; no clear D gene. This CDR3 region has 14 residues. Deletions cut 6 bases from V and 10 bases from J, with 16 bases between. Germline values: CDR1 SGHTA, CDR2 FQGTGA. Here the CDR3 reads CASSSDLPGSPLHF. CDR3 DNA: TGTGCCAGCAGTTCAGATTTACCGGGGTCACCCCTCCACTTT.

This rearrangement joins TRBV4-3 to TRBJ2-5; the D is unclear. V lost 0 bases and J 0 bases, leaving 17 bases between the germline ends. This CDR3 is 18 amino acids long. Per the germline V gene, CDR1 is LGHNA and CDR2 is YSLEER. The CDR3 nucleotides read TGCGCCAGCAGCCAAGACTGGGGTAGCACCTCTTACCAAGAGACCCAGTACTTC. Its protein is CASSQDWGSTSYQETQYF.

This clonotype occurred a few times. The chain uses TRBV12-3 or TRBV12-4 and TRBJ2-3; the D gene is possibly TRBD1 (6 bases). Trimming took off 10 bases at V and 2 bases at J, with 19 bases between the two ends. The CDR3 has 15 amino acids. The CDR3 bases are TGTGCCATCATAAAACAGGGCGACCCCACAGATACGCAGTATTTT. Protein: CAIIKQGDPTDTQYF.

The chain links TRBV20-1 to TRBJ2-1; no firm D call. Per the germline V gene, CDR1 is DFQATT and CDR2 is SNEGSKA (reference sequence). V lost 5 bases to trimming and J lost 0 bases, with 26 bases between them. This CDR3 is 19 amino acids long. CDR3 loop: CSAPPKSLAFPNSYNEQFF. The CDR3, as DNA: TGCAGTGCTCCCCCCAAGAGCCTCGCTTTCCCCAACTCCTACAATGAGCAGTTCTTC.

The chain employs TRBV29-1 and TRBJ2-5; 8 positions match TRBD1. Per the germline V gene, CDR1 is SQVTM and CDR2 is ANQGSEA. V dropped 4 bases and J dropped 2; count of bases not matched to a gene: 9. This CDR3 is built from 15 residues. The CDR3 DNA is TGCAGCGTTGCCCCCGGGACAGGACCACAAGAGACCCAGTACTTC. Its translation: CSVAPGTGPQETQYF.

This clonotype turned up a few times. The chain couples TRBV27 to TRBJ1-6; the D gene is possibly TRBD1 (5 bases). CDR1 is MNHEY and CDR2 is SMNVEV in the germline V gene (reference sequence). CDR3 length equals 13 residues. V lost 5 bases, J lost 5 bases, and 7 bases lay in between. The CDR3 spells CASSRQNNSPLHF. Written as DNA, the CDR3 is TGTGCCAGCAGTCGACAGAATAATTCACCCCTCCACTTT.

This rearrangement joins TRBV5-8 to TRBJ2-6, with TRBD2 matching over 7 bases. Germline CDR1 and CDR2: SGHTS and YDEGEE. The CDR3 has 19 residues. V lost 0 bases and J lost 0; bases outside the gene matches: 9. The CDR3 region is CASSLEGGIWNSGANVLTF. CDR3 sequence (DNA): TGTGCCAGCAGCTTGGAGGGAGGGATCTGGAACTCTGGGGCCAACGTCCTGACTTTC.

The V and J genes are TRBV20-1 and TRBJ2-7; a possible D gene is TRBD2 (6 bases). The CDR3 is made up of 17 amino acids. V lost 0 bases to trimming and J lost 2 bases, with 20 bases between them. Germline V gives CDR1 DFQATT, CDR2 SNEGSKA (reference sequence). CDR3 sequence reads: CSARDNVGGTYAYEQYF. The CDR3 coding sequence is TGCAGTGCTAGAGATAACGTGGGTGGGACTTACGCCTACGAGCAGTACTTC.

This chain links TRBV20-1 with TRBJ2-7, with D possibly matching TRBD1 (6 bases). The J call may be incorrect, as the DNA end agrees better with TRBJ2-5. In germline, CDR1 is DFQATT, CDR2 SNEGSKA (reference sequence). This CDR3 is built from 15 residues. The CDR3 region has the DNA TGCAGTGCTAGAGATTTAGGACAGACGGCGGGGACCCAGTACTTC. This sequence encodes CSARDLGQTAGTQYF.

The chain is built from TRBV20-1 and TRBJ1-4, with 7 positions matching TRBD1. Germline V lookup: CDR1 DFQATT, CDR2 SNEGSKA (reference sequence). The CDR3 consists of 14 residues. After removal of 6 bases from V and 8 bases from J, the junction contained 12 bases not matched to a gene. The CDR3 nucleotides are TGCAGTGCGCCGGGACAGTTGCTAAGGGAAAAACTGTTTTTT. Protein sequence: CSAPGQLLREKLFF.

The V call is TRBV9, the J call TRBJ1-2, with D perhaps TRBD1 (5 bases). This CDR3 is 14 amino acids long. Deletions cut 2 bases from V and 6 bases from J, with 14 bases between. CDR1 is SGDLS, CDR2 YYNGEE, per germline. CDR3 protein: CASSVHDGDDGYTF. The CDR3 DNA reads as TGTGCCAGCAGCGTTCATGACGGGGACGATGGCTACACCTTC.

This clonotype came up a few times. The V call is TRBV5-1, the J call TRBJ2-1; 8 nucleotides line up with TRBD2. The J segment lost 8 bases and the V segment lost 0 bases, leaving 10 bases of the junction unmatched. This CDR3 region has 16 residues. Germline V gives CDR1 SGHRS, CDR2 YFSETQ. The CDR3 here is CASSLGVTGGLDEQFF. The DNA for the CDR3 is TGCGCCAGCAGCTTGGGTGTGACGGGGGGGCTTGATGAGCAGTTCTTC.

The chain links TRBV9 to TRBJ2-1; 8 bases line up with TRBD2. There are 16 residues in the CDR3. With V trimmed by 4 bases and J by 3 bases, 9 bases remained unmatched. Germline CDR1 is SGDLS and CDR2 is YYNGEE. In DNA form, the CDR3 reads TGTGCCAGCAGCTCAGCCCAGCGGGGGATCTACAATGAGCAGTTCTTC. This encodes CASSSAQRGIYNEQFF.

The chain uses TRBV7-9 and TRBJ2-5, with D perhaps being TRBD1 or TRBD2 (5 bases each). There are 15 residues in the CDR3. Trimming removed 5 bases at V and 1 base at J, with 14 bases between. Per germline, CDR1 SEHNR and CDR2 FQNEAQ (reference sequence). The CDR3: CASSLAVGTQETQYF. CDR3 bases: TGTGCCAGCAGCCTCGCGGTGGGGACCCAAGAGACCCAGTACTTC.

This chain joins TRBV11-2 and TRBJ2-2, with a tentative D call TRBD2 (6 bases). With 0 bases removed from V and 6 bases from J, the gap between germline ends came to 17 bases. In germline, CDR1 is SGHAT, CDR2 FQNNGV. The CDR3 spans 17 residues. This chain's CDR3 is CASSLDRTGAVPGELFF. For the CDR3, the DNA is TGTGCCAGCAGCTTAGATCGTACGGGAGCGGTACCCGGGGAGCTGTTTTTT.